The rows below give T cell receptor beta chains drawn from one sample of a study of T cells in Graves' hyperthyroidism and ophthalmopathy. Using its own MiXCR run on the multiplex PCR reads, TCRdb lists one record per CDR3 protein. The repertoire includes 500,000 or so distinct CDR3 sequences, 16% of them detected once, and 25% to 30% sits in the top ten. The source material was blood. Receptor source: a woman aged 25-40 years with Graves' ophthalmopathy. Each CDR3 is given with its conserved first and last residue. D genes are given only for firm matches. Size tells how often a clone was seen (once, few, many) or the class of an expanded clone, and some rows leave it out.

clone size | D gene | J gene | V gene | CDR3 DNA | CDR3 protein
. | . | TRBJ2-3 | TRBV9 | TGTGCCAGCAGCGTCGGGGGCAGCGATTTCACAGATACGCAGTATTTT | CASSVGGSDFTDTQYF
. | . | TRBJ1-2 | TRBV6-1 | TGTGCCAGCAGTAACCGGGCAGGGGATGGCTACACCTTC | CASSNRAGDGYTF
many | TRBD2 | TRBJ2-7 | TRBV28 | TGTGCCAGCAGAGGTAGCGGGAGCAATAACTACGAGCAGTACTTC | CASRGSGSNNYEQYF
few | . | TRBJ1-2 | TRBV14 | TGTGCCAGCAGCCAAGACCTGGCGAGCCGATACACCTTC | CASSQDLASRYTF
many | . | TRBJ2-2 | TRBV3-1 | TGTGCCAGCAGCCAAGAAAGGACTACGAACACCGGGGAGCTGTTTTTT | CASSQERTTNTGELFF
. | . | TRBJ2-1 | TRBV4-1 | TGCGCCAGCAGCCAAGATGAGGCAGTCTGGAATGAGCAGTTCTTC | CASSQDEAVWNEQFF
many | . | TRBJ2-1 | TRBV30 | TGTGCCTGGAGGCACTCTAGTGAGCAGTTCTTC | CAWRHSSEQFF
few | . | TRBJ2-7 | TRBV20-1 | TGCAGTGCTAGCAGACTCCCTACCTCCTACGAGCAGTACTTC | CSASRLPTSYEQYF
few | TRBD2 | TRBJ2-1 | TRBV7-9 | TGTGCCAGCAGCTTCCCTAGCGGGAGGCCCTACAATGAGCAGTTCTTC | CASSFPSGRPYNEQFF
many | . | TRBJ1-1 | TRBV11-2 | TGTGCCAGCAGACAAATAACAGGACCCTCCACTGAAGCTTTCTTT | CASRQITGPSTEAFF
. | . | TRBJ2-5 | TRBV11-2 | TGTGCCAGCAGCGGGTGGGGCGCGGTCCAAGAGACCCAGTACTTC | CASSGWGAVQETQYF
many | . | TRBJ1-1 | TRBV28 | TGTGCCAGCAGGCAAGGGTTGGCGAACACTGAAGCTTTCTTT | CASRQGLANTEAFF
. | TRBD1 | TRBJ2-2 | TRBV4-3 | TGCGCCAGCAGCCAAGCCCTCCAGGGGGCGAACACCGGGGAGCTGTTTTTT | CASSQALQGANTGELFF
. | . | TRBJ2-4 | TRBV2 | TGTGCCAGCAGTGAAGGCAGGGAGGATGGGTGGTACTTC | CASSEGREDGWYF
. | . | TRBJ2-7 | TRBV5-5 | TGTGCCAGCAGCTTGGGAGTAGCGGAGCAGTACTTC | CASSLGVAEQYF
many | TRBD2 | TRBJ2-3 | TRBV11-1 | TGTGCCAGCAGCCGACGGGCCCTAGCGGGAGGCTCTACCGCCACAGATACGCAGTATTTT | CASSRRALAGGSTATDTQYF
many | . | TRBJ2-7 | TRBV7-2 | TGTGCCAGCAGCTTCGGGGGAAAACCCTACGAGCAGTACTTC | CASSFGGKPYEQYF
many | . | TRBJ2-7 | TRBV6-2/TRBV6-3 | TGTGCCAGCAGCCCTTTTGGCCCCACCTACGAGCAGTACTTC | CASSPFGPTYEQYF
few | . | TRBJ1-5 | TRBV7-9 | TGTGCCAGCAGCTTAGAAGGGTATGGTCAGCCCCAGCATTTT | CASSLEGYGQPQHF
many | . | TRBJ2-7 | TRBV18 | TGTGCCAGCTCACGATCTGGGGGAACGAACGAGCAGTACTTC | CASSRSGGTNEQYF
many | . | TRBJ2-1 | TRBV5-1 | TGCGCCAGCAGCCCAGGACTAGGGGGCTACAATGAGCAGTTCTTC | CASSPGLGGYNEQFF
. | TRBD2 | TRBJ2-2 | TRBV20-1 | TGCAGTGCATTCCTAGCGGGAGCTATCGGGGAGCTGTTTTTT | CSAFLAGAIGELFF
. | . | TRBJ2-5 | TRBV19 | TGTGCCAGTAGTATATATGAGGAGCAAGAGACCCAGTACTTC | CASSIYEEQETQYF
. | . | TRBJ1-6 | TRBV4-1 | TGCGCCAGCAGTTCGGGGTCAGGCAATTCACCCCTCCACTTT | CASSSGSGNSPLHF
few | . | TRBJ1-1 | TRBV2 | TGTGCCAGCAGTGAGAGCTGGGGGGTTAGGGAAGCTTTCTTT | CASSESWGVREAFF
few | TRBD1 | TRBJ2-6 | TRBV24-1 | TGTGCCACCAGTGATCCGTCCCGGGACAGGGATAAGGTAGACTCTGGGGCCAACGTCCTGACTTTC | CATSDPSRDRDKVDSGANVLTF
few | . | TRBJ2-5 | TRBV20-1 | TGCAGTGCTAGGGTCCCCGTCCGCGGCAGGGGAGAGACCCAGTACTTC | CSARVPVRGRGETQYF
. | . | TRBJ2-2 | TRBV4-3 | TGCGCCAGCAGCCAAGATTGGACGGGATCTCGATTCGGGGAGCTGTTTTTT | CASSQDWTGSRFGELFF
few | TRBD1 | TRBJ1-4 | TRBV15 | TGTGCCACCAGCAGAGATAAACAGGGGGCCGTGGAAAAACTGTTTTTT | CATSRDKQGAVEKLFF
. | . | TRBJ1-5 | TRBV4-3 | TGCGCCAGCAGCCAAGACTATCAGGGGCCCCAGCATTTT | CASSQDYQGPQHF
many | TRBD2 | TRBJ2-1 | TRBV27 | TGTGCCAGCAGTTTATCGGGGACTAGCGGGTACAATGAGCAGTTCTTC | CASSLSGTSGYNEQFF
few | . | TRBJ2-7 | TRBV7-9 | TGTGCCAGCAGACTTATTGAACAGGGTCGGGAGCAGTACTTC | CASRLIEQGREQYF